The next 25 T cell receptor beta chains were all read from a single sample in a study of blood T cells in healthy people across ages. For the second PCR, which ran for about 7 to 11 cycles, a sample-barcoded 5' primer and a J-beta primer mix were used. MiXCR, run by TCRdb on the 5' RACE reads, gives a single entry per CDR3 protein. The sample holds some 900,000 distinct CDR3 sequences, 29% seen once. Sequenced material: blood. All receptors derive from a woman of 80 years or more in good health.

As regards this clonotype: One end of the junction fails to match germline, which may point to a read error. J is TRBJ1-1 and V is TRBV2; D gene unclear. The CDR3 length is 13 residues. Germline V CDR1 and CDR2: SNHLY, FYNNEI. In nucleotides, the CDR3 is TGTGCCAGCAGTGAACGTATGAACACTCAAGCTTTCTTT. Its protein is CASSERMNTQAFF. The full variable domain, its missing parts supplied by reference TRBV2 and TRBJ1-1, is EPEVTQTPSHQVTQMGQEVILRCVPISNHLYFYWYRQILGQKVEFLVSFYNNEISEKSEIFDDQFSVERPDGSNFTLKIRSTKLEDSAMYFCASSERMNTQAFFGQGTRLTVV.

The chain uses TRBV7-2 and TRBJ2-1; tentative D call: TRBD1 (6 bases). The J call may not be correct, given that the DNA end is closer to TRBJ2-7. Per germline, CDR1 SGHTA and CDR2 FQGNSA. CDR3 length equals 13 residues. CDR3 sequence (DNA): TGTGCCAGCGGCGCAGGGGCCTACTACGAGCAGTACTTC. Protein: CASGAGAYYEQYF.

Relative to its sample, this clonotype is medium-sized (0.01 to 0.1%). This chain joins TRBV12-3 or TRBV12-4 and TRBJ1-2; D uncertain. Deletions cut 4 bases from V and 3 bases from J, with 9 bases between. This CDR3 contains 13 residues. CDR3 region: CASSSADHYGYTF. DNA of the CDR3: TGTGCCAGCAGTTCGGCAGATCACTATGGCTACACCTTC.

This clonotype was picked up many times. The chain carries TRBV15 and TRBJ2-1; D gene unclear. Germline CDR1 reads LNHNV; CDR2 reads YYDKDF (reference sequence). This CDR3 has 15 residues. Deletions cut 5 bases from V and 0 bases from J, with 11 bases between. CDR3 sequence (DNA): TGTGCCACCAGCCCCCCCGGAAGCTCCTACAATGAGCAGTTCTTC. Translating gives CATSPPGSSYNEQFF. The full variable domain, with the rest looked up from reference TRBV15 and TRBJ2-1, is DAMVIQNPRYQVTQFGKPVTLSCSQTLNHNVMYWYQQKSSQAPKLLFHYYDKDFNNEADTPDNFQSRRPNTSFCFLDIRSPGLGDTAMYLCATSPPGSSYNEQFFGPGTRLTVL.

The sample holds many counts of this clonotype. The chain uses TRBV2 and TRBJ2-1; either TRBD1 or TRBD2 may fit D (5 bases each). From germline, CDR1 is SNHLY and CDR2 FYNNEI. The CDR3 is 19 residues long. With 2 bases removed from V and 6 bases from J, the gap between germline ends came to 26 bases. The DNA for the CDR3 is TGTGCCAGCAGTGAAAGGAACCACGTTGGGGGTGGTCGGCGCAATGAGCAGTTCTTC. It translates to CASSERNHVGGGRRNEQFF.

This rearrangement joins TRBV5-1 to TRBJ2-3; D is undetermined. This CDR3 has 16 residues. V was cut by 1 base and J by 0 bases, with 12 bases left in between. CDR1 SGHRS and CDR2 YFSETQ come from the germline V gene. For the CDR3, the DNA is TGCGCCAGCAGCTTGTTCACGTTCAGTAGCACAGATACGCAGTATTTT. Amino acids: CASSLFTFSSTDTQYF.

In this sample, this clonotype turned up a few times. Given a much more abundant clone one base away, this may be a read error. The chain combines TRBV12-3 or TRBV12-4 with TRBJ2-6, with D possibly TRBD1 on 5 matching bases. This CDR3 spans 18 amino acids. The CDR3 DNA reads as TGTGCCAGCAGTTTTCCCGTACAGGCTACCTCTGGGACCAACGTCCTGACTTTC. Protein: CASSFPVQATSGTNVLTF.

The sample holds a few counts of this clonotype. This may stem from a read error, because a much larger clone lies one nucleotide away. This chain joins TRBV5-1 and TRBJ2-7; D call uncertain. Trimming left V 0 bases short and J 10 bases short, with 17 bases between. CDR3 length: 14 amino acids. Germline CDR1 reads SGHRS; CDR2 reads YFSETQ. The CDR3 DNA reads as TGCGCCAGCAGCTTGGCCACAGCGTCAGAGGCCCAGTACTTC. Translation gives CASSLATASEAQYF.

This clonotype was observed at least ten times. This sequence joins TRBV6-2 or TRBV6-3 and TRBJ2-5, with 14 bases aligning to TRBD2. The V segment lost 6 bases and the J segment 1 base; nucleotides outside the gene matches: 4. Germline assignment: CDR1 MNHEY and CDR2 SVGEGT. There are 16 residues in the CDR3. CDR3 in amino acids: CASSNGLAGGQETQYF. For the CDR3, the DNA is TGTGCCAGCAGCAATGGACTAGCGGGGGGCCAAGAGACCCAGTACTTC.

The count of this clonotype is one. CDR3 protein: CSVEEAPPGRRGEKLFF. CDR3 nucleotide sequence: TGCAGCGTTGAAGAAGCCCCTCCCGGCAGGAGAGGGGAAAAACTGTTTTTT. The chain uses TRBV29-1 and TRBJ1-4; D gene uncertain. V lost 0 bases and J lost 8, with 22 bases in between. The CDR3 runs 17 residues. The germline V gene encodes CDR1 SQVTM and CDR2 ANQGSEA. Full variable domain (outside the CDR3, taken from reference TRBV29-1 and TRBJ1-4): SAVISQKPSRDICQRGTSLTIQCQVDSQVTMMFWYRQQPGQSLTLIATANQGSEATYESGFVIDKFPISRPNLTFSTLTVSNMSPEDSSIYLCSVEEAPPGRRGEKLFFGSGTQLSVL.

This clonotype showed up just a few times. Just one base apart from a much larger clone, this may be a read error. The chain joins TRBV12-3 or TRBV12-4 to TRBJ2-5, with 12 positions matching TRBD2. Losses at the gene ends were 7 bases for V and 11 bases for J; bases not matched to a gene: 14. There are 15 residues in the CDR3. The CDR3 DNA is TGTGCCAGCACCCTAGCGGGGGGGAACTACAATGAGCAGTACTTC. Translating gives CASTLAGGNYNEQYF.

This clonotype was detected ten times or more. The rearrangement uses TRBV7-2 and TRBJ2-1; 10 bases map to TRBD2. This CDR3 spans 16 amino acids. Germline lookup yields CDR1 SGHTA and CDR2 FQGNSA. Trimming removed 3 bases from V and 10 bases from J; junction bases left unmatched: 12. The CDR3 coding sequence is TGTGCCAGCAGCTTCGAGCTAGCGGGGGTTATGGGGGAGCAGTTCTTC. This sequence encodes CASSFELAGVMGEQFF.

The V and J genes are TRBV30 and TRBJ1-1; 9 nucleotides line up with TRBD1. The CDR3 length is 15 residues. Germline V gene lookup returns CDR1 GTSNPN and CDR2 SVGIG (reference sequence). V lost 3 bases and J lost 3; bases outside the gene matches: 8. The CDR3 DNA reads as TGTGCCTGGAGGAACAGGGGGCGCTTAGACACTGAAGCTTTCTTT. Its protein product is CAWRNRGRLDTEAFF.

This clonotype showed up just a few times. V and J are TRBV7-2 and TRBJ1-5; the match to TRBD1 covers 7 bases. CDR1 SGHTA and CDR2 FQGNSA come from the germline V gene. The CDR3 runs 15 residues. Trimming removed 5 bases from V and 9 bases from J; junction bases left unmatched: 13. The CDR3 sequence is CASSNDRATSRPQHF. CDR3 nucleotides: TGTGCCAGCAGCAACGACAGGGCCACTAGTAGGCCCCAGCATTTT. The full variable domain, rest sourced from reference TRBV7-2 and TRBJ1-5, is GAGVSQSPSNKVTEKGKDVELRCDPISGHTALYWYRQSLGQGLEFLIYFQGNSAPDKSGLPSDRFSAERTGGSVSTLTIQRTQQEDSAVYLCASSNDRATSRPQHFGDGTRLSIL.

About this clonotype: This clone may be a read error of a much larger clone one base away. Here the CDR3 DNA reads TGTGTCAGCAGCTCTGACTCCACTAGCACAGATACGCAGTATTTT. Translated, it gives CVSSSDSTSTDTQYF. J is TRBJ2-3 and V is TRBV7-3; D ambiguous. The CDR3 spans 15 residues. From germline, CDR1 is SGHTA and CDR2 FQGTGA.

The genes are TRBV18 and TRBJ1-2, with D possibly being TRBD1 (6 bases). Trimming removed 3 bases at V and 8 bases at J, with 10 bases between. Germline-derived CDR1 and CDR2 are KGHSH and LQKENI. This CDR3 comprises 12 residues. The CDR3 region has the DNA TGTGCCAGCTCACCGGACAGTAGAGGCTACACCTTC. It translates to CASSPDSRGYTF.

This clonotype was observed many times. J is TRBJ2-3 and V is TRBV7-2, with D maybe TRBD2 (6 bases). The germline gives CDR1 SGHTA, CDR2 FQGNSA. With 0 bases removed from V and 0 bases from J, the gap between germline ends came to 7 bases. The CDR3 consists of 15 residues. In DNA form, the CDR3 reads TGTGCCAGCAGCTTAGCGGCGGGGAGCACAGATACGCAGTATTTT. Its translation is CASSLAAGSTDTQYF.

Only a few counts were recorded for this clonotype. One junction end does not reproduce the germline sequence, and a read error may be involved. The CDR3 region has the DNA TGTGTCAGCAGCTTAGGGAATGAGCAGTTCTTC. It is translated as CVSSLGNEQFF. The V and J genes are TRBV7-9 and TRBJ2-1; D is uncertain. Germline CDR1 and CDR2: SEHNR and FQNEAQ (reference sequence). This CDR3 region has 11 residues.

A word on this clonotype: This may be a read error: a much more frequent sequence differs by one nucleotide. This likely comes from a read error, as the CDR3 has no conserved phenylalanine or tryptophan at its end. The chain joins TRBV5-1 to TRBJ1-2; D is uncertain. The CDR3 is 12 amino acids. From germline, CDR1 is SGHRS and CDR2 YFSETQ. With 0 bases removed from V and 9 bases from J, the gap between germline ends came to 9 bases. This CDR3 reads CASSLEQNRYTC. The CDR3 DNA sequence: TGCGCCAGCAGCTTGGAACAAAATCGCTACACCTGC.

About this clonotype: A much larger clone sits a single nucleotide away, making a read error possible. The chain links TRBV10-3 to TRBJ2-1; D is uncertain. Germline CDR1 and CDR2: ENHRY and SYGVKD. Trimming left V 2 bases short and J 14 bases short, with 19 bases between. The CDR3 sequence is 14 residues long. CDR3 sequence: CAISEAEITVGKFF. In nucleotides, the CDR3 is TGTGCCATCAGTGAGGCGGAGATTACGGTTGGTAAGTTCTTC.

This clonotype was seen at least ten times. The chain employs TRBV5-1 and TRBJ2-3; D uncertain. Trimming took 0 bases from V and 2 from J, leaving 19 bases between them. CDR1 is SGHRS, CDR2 YFSETQ, per germline. The CDR3 runs 18 residues. The CDR3 nucleotides read TGCGCCAGCAGCTTGGATCTTCGGCCCCGCACATCCACAGATACGCAGTATTTT. Its protein is CASSLDLRPRTSTDTQYF.

This clonotype was seen ten or more times. The chain couples TRBV7-9 to TRBJ2-5; D is uncertain. The CDR3 extends over 14 amino acids. Deletions cut 7 bases from V and 6 bases from J, with 18 bases between. Germline V gives CDR1 SEHNR, CDR2 FQNEAQ (reference sequence). CDR3 in DNA: TGTGCCAGCACCGAAGCCCCGGGCGGAAAGACCCAGTACTTC. Translation: CASTEAPGGKTQYF.

This clonotype was recorded at least ten times. V is TRBV20-1 and J is TRBJ2-5; 7 bases agree with TRBD2. V dropped 8 bases and J dropped 1; count of bases not matched to a gene: 7. The germline gives CDR1 DFQATT, CDR2 SNEGSKA (reference sequence). The CDR3 is made up of 13 amino acids. This CDR3 is CSSREGGQETQYF. The CDR3 DNA reads as TGCAGTTCCAGGGAGGGCGGCCAAGAGACCCAGTACTTC.

This clonotype came up a few times. The chain recombines TRBV6-1 with TRBJ2-7, with D tentatively TRBD1 or TRBD2 (5 bases each). Trimming removed 2 bases at V and 5 bases at J, with 16 bases between. CDR3 length equals 15 residues. The germline V gene encodes CDR1 MNHNS and CDR2 SASEGT. The CDR3 nucleotides read TGTGCCAGCAGTGAAAAAGTCAGGGAGTGGAACGAGCAGTACTTC. Translating gives CASSEKVREWNEQYF.

The chain joins TRBV28 to TRBJ2-5; TRBD2 is a possible D gene (5 bases). Germline CDR1 and CDR2: MDHEN and SYDVKM. The CDR3 consists of 12 residues. V was shortened by 6 bases and J by 5 bases, with 10 bases between the two germline ends. The DNA of the CDR3 is TGTGCCAGCAGGCTAGCTATGGAGACCCAGTACTTC. Translation gives CASRLAMETQYF.